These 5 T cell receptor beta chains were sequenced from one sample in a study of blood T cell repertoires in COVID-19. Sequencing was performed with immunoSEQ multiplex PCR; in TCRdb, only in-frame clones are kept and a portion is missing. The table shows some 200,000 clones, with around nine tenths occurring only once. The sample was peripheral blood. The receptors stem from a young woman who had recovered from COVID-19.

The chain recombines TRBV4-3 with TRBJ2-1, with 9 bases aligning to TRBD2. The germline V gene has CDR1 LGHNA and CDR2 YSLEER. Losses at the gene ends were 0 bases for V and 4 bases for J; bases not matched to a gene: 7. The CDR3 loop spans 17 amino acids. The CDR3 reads CASSQDRGSGGYNEQFF. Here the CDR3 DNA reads TGCGCCAGCAGCCAAGATCGGGGTAGCGGGGGATACAATGAGCAGTTCTTC.

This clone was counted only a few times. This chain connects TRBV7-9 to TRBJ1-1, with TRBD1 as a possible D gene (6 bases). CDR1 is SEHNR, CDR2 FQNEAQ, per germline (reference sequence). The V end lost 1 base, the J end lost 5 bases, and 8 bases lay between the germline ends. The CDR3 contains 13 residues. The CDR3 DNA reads TGTGCCAGCAGCTTAGAACAGGGAACTGAAGCTTTCTTT. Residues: CASSLEQGTEAFF.

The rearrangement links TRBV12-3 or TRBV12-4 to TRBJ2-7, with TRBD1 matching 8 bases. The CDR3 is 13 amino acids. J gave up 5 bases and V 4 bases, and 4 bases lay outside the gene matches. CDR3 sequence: CASSYRGRHEQYF. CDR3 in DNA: TGTGCCAGCAGTTACAGGGGGAGACACGAGCAGTACTTC.

CDR3 in DNA: TGTGCCAGCAGCTCCCCGGGACTAGCGGGAGCACCTCCACGAGACGAGCAGTACGTC. The encoded protein is CASSSPGLAGAPPRDEQYV. The rearrangement uses TRBV12-1 and TRBJ2-7; no DNA check was done on the table's D call, TRBD2. TRBV12-1 is tagged as a pseudogene. CDR3 length: 19 amino acids.

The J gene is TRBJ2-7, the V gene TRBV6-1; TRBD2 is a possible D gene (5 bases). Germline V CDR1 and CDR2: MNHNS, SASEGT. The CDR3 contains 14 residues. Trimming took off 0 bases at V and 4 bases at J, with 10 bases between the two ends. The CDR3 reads CASSEAQTGYEQYV. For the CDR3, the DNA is TGTGCCAGCAGTGAAGCCCAGACGGGGTACGAGCAGTACGTC.